Below, 21 T cell receptor beta chains from the same sample are listed, as sequenced in a study of identifying expanded T cells in peripheral blood. Sequenced by immunoSEQ multiplex PCR; TCRdb stores in-frame clones only, minus some. The sample contains more than 95,000 clones, about four fifths of which appear only once. Sequencing was done on a sample of blood. All receptors come from a person between 18 and 70 years old in good health.

The chain joins TRBV21-1 to TRBJ2-3; the tabulated D call, TRBD2, remains unverified against the DNA. TRBV21-1 counts as a pseudogene. CDR3 length: 16 residues. CDR3 loop: CASSGGGGLCLDTQYF. The CDR3 bases are TGTGCCAGCAGCGGGGGAGGGGGGCTTTGTCTGGATACGCAGTATTTT.

This clone has only a few counts. The V call is TRBV15, the J call TRBJ1-6, with a possible D match to TRBD1 (6 bases). The CDR3 is made up of 15 amino acids. The V gene's germline CDR1 is LNHNV and CDR2 YYDKDF (reference sequence). Trimming took off 0 bases at V and 7 bases at J, with 10 bases between the two ends. The CDR3 region is CATSRERGGNSPLHF. DNA for the CDR3: TGTGCCACCAGCAGAGAAAGAGGGGGGAATTCACCCCTCCACTTT.

The chain is built from TRBV19 and TRBJ1-1, with D possibly matching TRBD1 (5 bases). The CDR3 covers 15 residues. Germline lookup yields CDR1 LNHDA and CDR2 SQIVND (reference sequence). V dropped 5 bases and J dropped 1 base, with 14 bases sitting between them. The CDR3 reads CASSPTREANTEAFF. The CDR3, as DNA: TGTGCCAGTAGTCCAACCAGGGAAGCGAACACTGAAGCTTTCTTT.

The chain links TRBV6-6 to TRBJ2-3; no clear D. With 8 bases removed from V and 5 bases from J, the gap between germline ends came to 8 bases. Germline V CDR1 and CDR2: MNHNY, SVGAGI (reference sequence). This CDR3 comprises 11 residues. The CDR3 loop reads CASGQRDTQYF. In nucleotides, the CDR3 is TGTGCCAGCGGGCAGCGAGATACGCAGTATTTT.

The chain combines TRBV18 with TRBJ2-1; D unclear. The germline V and J ends were trimmed by 4 bases and 5 bases, with 6 bases remaining between them. Germline CDR1 KGHSH, CDR2 LQKENI. The CDR3 length is 12 residues. The CDR3 DNA follows: TGTGCCAGCTCACTTCCTGACAATGAGCAGTTCTTC. Translation gives CASSLPDNEQFF.

This chain joins TRBV6-5 and TRBJ2-7, with 13 bases matching TRBD2. CDR1 is MNHEY, CDR2 SVGAGI, per germline. This CDR3 comprises 15 residues. V lost 7 bases, J lost 0 bases, and 3 bases stayed unmatched. In nucleotides, the CDR3 is TGTGCCAGCAAAGGGACTAGCGGGAACTCCTACGAGCAGTACTTC. Its protein is CASKGTSGNSYEQYF.

This sequence joins TRBV29-1 and TRBJ1-2; no firm D call. V was trimmed by 7 bases and J by 1 base, leaving 7 bases between them. The CDR3 has 11 amino acids. Looked up from germline, CDR1 is SQVTM and CDR2 is ANQGSEA. The DNA of the CDR3 is TGCAGCGGATCTTTTAACTATGGCTACACCTTC. As protein: CSGSFNYGYTF.

V and J are TRBV5-6 and TRBJ2-5, with 7 bases lining up with TRBD2. Losses at the gene ends were 1 base for V and 5 bases for J; bases not matched to a gene: 20. The germline gives CDR1 SGHDT, CDR2 YYEEEE. The CDR3 has 19 amino acids. The CDR3 reads CASSLFDRRSRTSSETQYF. The CDR3, as DNA: TGTGCCAGCAGCTTGTTCGACCGGCGCAGCCGGACTAGTTCGGAGACCCAGTACTTC. The full variable domain, rest sourced from reference TRBV5-6 and TRBJ2-5, is DAGVTQSPTHLIKTRGQQVTLRCSPKSGHDTVSWYQQALGQGPQFIFQYYEEEERQRGNFPDRFSGHQFPNYSSELNVNALLLGDSALYLCASSLFDRRSRTSSETQYFGPGTRLLVL.

This sequence joins TRBV10-2 and TRBJ1-6; the D is unclear. Germline-derived CDR1 and CDR2 are WSHSY and SAAADI. Trimming stripped 4 bases from V and 7 bases from J, with 5 bases between. The CDR3 spans 12 residues. DNA of the CDR3: TGCGCCAGCAGTGGGGGAAATTCACCCCTCCACTTT. Translation: CASSGGNSPLHF.

The chain uses TRBV7-9 and TRBJ1-5; TRBD1 might be the D (5 bases). Trimming stripped 3 bases from V and 5 bases from J, with 11 bases between. CDR3 length: 14 residues. Per the germline V gene, CDR1 is SEHNR and CDR2 is FQNEAQ (reference sequence). The CDR3 protein is CASSFTDSYQPQHF. The CDR3 nucleotides are TGTGCCAGCAGCTTTACCGACAGTTATCAGCCCCAGCATTTT.

This chain connects TRBV2 to TRBJ2-3; no reliable D call. The CDR3 totals 17 residues. Germline V lookup: CDR1 SNHLY, CDR2 FYNNEI. Trimming left V 6 bases short and J 0 bases short, with 19 bases between. The CDR3 region has the DNA TGTGCCAGCAGGGGATCCCCCCTTGAGCGCAGCACAGATACGCAGTATTTT. Translation gives CASRGSPLERSTDTQYF.

The sample holds a few counts of this clone. The gene calls are TRBV7-9 and TRBJ1-2, with D possibly being TRBD1 (5 bases). Trimming stripped 1 base from V and 7 bases from J, with 10 bases between. Germline V gene data show CDR1 as SEHNR and CDR2 as FQNEAQ (reference sequence). CDR3 length: 13 residues. CDR3 coding DNA: TGTGCCAGCAGCTTAGGGGCAGGGCCTGGCTACACCTTC. It is translated as CASSLGAGPGYTF.

This clone occurred once. The rearrangement uses TRBV7-9 and TRBJ1-4; D is perhaps TRBD1 (5 bases). Germline V gives CDR1 SEHNR, CDR2 FQNEAQ (reference sequence). V was shortened by 3 bases and J by 5 bases, with 22 bases between the two germline ends. The CDR3 covers 18 residues. The CDR3 nucleotides are TGTGCCAGCAGCTTGATTGAGGATTGGGGCGCCTTAAATGAAAAACTGTTTTTT. It codes for CASSLIEDWGALNEKLFF.

V is TRBV6-4 and J is TRBJ2-6; D call uncertain. CDR3 length equals 15 residues. Germline V gene lookup returns CDR1 MRHNA and CDR2 SNTAGT. V lost 2 bases to trimming and J lost 0 bases, with 5 bases between them. Here the CDR3 reads CASSDGTSGANVLTF. DNA of the CDR3: TGTGCCAGCAGTGACGGAACCTCTGGGGCCAACGTCCTGACTTTC.

CDR3 bases: TGTGCCATCAGTGAGTCCGCAGGGGCCTACGAGCAGTACTTC. Protein sequence: CAISESAGAYEQYF. The genes are TRBV10-3 and TRBJ2-7; possible D gene TRBD1, 6 bases. This CDR3 is 14 amino acids long. The V and J ends lost 0 bases and 2 bases respectively, with 8 bases between them. Germline V lookup: CDR1 ENHRY, CDR2 SYGVKD.

The V call is TRBV7-9, the J call TRBJ2-7; TRBD2 might be the D (6 bases). The length of the CDR3 is 14 residues. The V end was cut by 6 bases, the J end by 1 base, with 13 bases between. Germline loops: CDR1 SEHNR, CDR2 FQNEAQ (reference sequence). Written as DNA, the CDR3 is TGTGCCAGCAGGCCCCTCGGGGGTTCCTACGAGCAGTACTTC. Protein product: CASRPLGGSYEQYF.

This clone was detected only once. Other DNA sequences in this sample translate to the same CDR3. The chain carries TRBV7-2 and TRBJ1-1, with D possibly being TRBD1 (5 bases). V was shortened by 1 base and J by 0 bases, with 12 bases between the two germline ends. Germline V gene data show CDR1 as SGHTA and CDR2 as FQGNSA. This CDR3 spans 16 amino acids. CDR3 coding DNA: TGTGCCAGCAGCTTAGGGGGGAGGGGCATGAACACTGAAGCTTTCTTT. It codes for CASSLGGRGMNTEAFF.

This chain connects TRBV19 to TRBJ1-1; D remains ambiguous. The CDR3 is 15 residues long. Trimming pared 4 bases from V and 0 bases from J, leaving 12 bases between. The germline V gene has CDR1 LNHDA and CDR2 SQIVND (reference sequence). Here the CDR3 DNA reads TGTGCCAGTAGTAAAATTTCAGACTTGAACACTGAAGCTTTCTTT. Amino acid sequence: CASSKISDLNTEAFF. Drawing the rest from reference TRBV19 and TRBJ1-1, the complete variable domain is DGGITQSPKYLFRKEGQNVTLSCEQNLNHDAMYWYRQDPGQGLRLIYYSQIVNDFQKGDIAEGYSVSREKKESFPLTVTSAQKNPTAFYLCASSKISDLNTEAFFGQGTRLTVV.

The chain couples TRBV2 to TRBJ1-2; TRBD1 is a possible D gene (5 bases). The CDR3 runs 14 residues. The ends were cut back, 7 bases at V and 5 bases at J, with 17 bases in the middle. Germline CDR1 SNHLY, CDR2 FYNNEI. CDR3 nucleotide sequence: TGTGCCAGCATTGGAGGGCATTGGGGGTATGGCTACACCTTC. This codes for CASIGGHWGYGYTF.

The V gene is TRBV18, the J gene TRBJ2-1, with D possibly being TRBD2 (6 bases). V lost 6 bases, J lost 7 bases, and 13 bases lay in between. This CDR3 has 13 residues. Germline lookup yields CDR1 KGHSH and CDR2 LQKENI. The CDR3 region is CASSSGRGNEQFF. The DNA for the CDR3 is TGTGCCAGCTCCTCGGGTCGGGGGAATGAGCAGTTCTTC.

The chain carries TRBV5-5 and TRBJ2-7; TRBD2 agrees at 7 bases. The CDR3 sequence is 14 residues long. With 3 bases clipped from V and 4 bases from J, the junction kept 7 bases outside the gene matches. The V gene's germline CDR1 is SGHKS and CDR2 YYEKEE (reference sequence). The CDR3 is CASSSSREGYEQYF. The CDR3, as DNA: TGTGCCAGCAGCTCTTCCAGGGAGGGTTACGAGCAGTACTTC.